This TCR beta chain originates from a study of beta chain features in type 1 diabetes. Notes on this clone: Its antigen is unknown.

The CDR3 covers 15 residues. Per germline, CDR1 MNHEY and CDR2 SMNVEV (reference sequence). The J segment lost 7 bases and the V segment lost 3 bases, leaving 9 bases of the junction unmatched. General observations from the study: Among patients with Type 1 diabetes, TCRB CDR3s were moderately but significantly shorter in every one of the four CD4+ subsets.

As every portion of the isolated RNA was reverse transcribed, the sequencing read expressed TCRB transcripts. Produced via immunoSEQ multiplex PCR; TCRdb's table is partial and in-frame only. Among about 340,000 clones, roughly 14% were seen once, and the ten largest hold 0.015%. Via the markers CD45RO/CCR7/CD25/CD127/CD95/CD27, stem cell-like memory, regulatory, central memory and naive CD4+ cells were sorted. This TCR derives from a woman under 30 with type 1 diabetes. Sequenced input: naive CD4+ T cells from blood. The chain employs TRBV27 and TRBJ2-1; TRBD2 matches 7 bases. CDR3 sequence: CASSFGGGPVNEQFF. CDR3 bases: TGTGCCAGCAGTTTCGGGGGAGGGCCGGTTAATGAGCAGTTCTTC.